One and the same sample provided the 8 T cell receptor beta chains below, sequenced in a study of blood T cell repertoires in COVID-19. Sequencing used immunoSEQ multiplex PCR; TCRdb keeps in-frame clones, though not all of them. Altogether some 220,000 clones are present, 65% to 85% being singletons, with the ten largest covering roughly 3%. The sample taken for sequencing was peripheral blood. The receptors were gathered from a woman in her 30s who had recovered from COVID-19.

The chain is built from TRBV3-1 (or the pseudogene TRBV3-2) and TRBJ2-3; a possible D gene is TRBD2 (6 bases). V shed 0 bases and J shed 2 bases, with 9 bases lying between them. The CDR3 sequence is 15 residues long. Germline values: CDR1 LGHDT, CDR2 YNNKEL (reference sequence). The CDR3: CASSQDLATTDTQYF. In nucleotides, the CDR3 is TGTGCCAGCAGCCAAGACCTAGCGACCACAGATACGCAGTATTTT.

The chain employs TRBV19 and TRBJ2-1; 7 bases fit TRBD1. Germline CDR1 reads LNHDA; CDR2 reads SQIVND (reference sequence). CDR3 length: 14 residues. V trimming: 7 bases; J trimming: 0 bases; junction bases outside the gene matches: 3. The CDR3 coding sequence is TGTGCCAGTACAGGGGGAAGCTCCTACAATGAGCAGTTCTTC. This encodes CASTGGSSYNEQFF.

V is TRBV2 and J is TRBJ1-2; 7 nucleotides align to TRBD1. CDR1 and CDR2 from the germline V gene are SNHLY and FYNNEI. The CDR3 has 14 residues. Trimming cost V 4 bases and J 3 bases; bases outside gene matches: 5. DNA for the CDR3: TGTGCCAGCAGTGGGAGGGGGCTATACTATGGCTACACCTTC. Amino acids: CASSGRGLYYGYTF.

The rearrangement uses TRBV7-8 and TRBJ1-1, with 9 bases fitting TRBD1. Germline V gene data show CDR1 as SGHVS and CDR2 as FQNEAQ. Germline trimming cut 6 bases from V and 1 base from J; bases unmatched to any gene: 6. The CDR3 sequence is 15 residues long. The CDR3 reads CASRKGTGKNTEAFF. CDR3 bases: TGTGCCAGCAGAAAAGGGACAGGGAAGAACACTGAAGCTTTCTTT. Based on the CDR3 plus reference TRBV7-8 and TRBJ1-1, the full variable domain is GAGVSQSPRYKVAKRGQDVALRCDPISGHVSLFWYQQALGQGPEFLTYFQNEAQLDKSGLPSDRFFAERPEGSVSTLKIQRTQQEDSAVYLCASRKGTGKNTEAFFGQGTRLTVV.

The chain has TRBV29-1 and TRBJ1-2; TRBD1 matches 7 bases. This CDR3 contains 14 residues. Per germline, CDR1 SQVTM and CDR2 ANQGSEA. The junction had 11 bases not matched to a gene; V was cut back by 7 bases and J by 3 bases. CDR3 sequence: CSAFPGRGHYGYTF. The CDR3 region has the DNA TGCAGCGCCTTCCCCGGGAGGGGGCACTATGGCTACACCTTC. Combining the CDR3 with reference TRBV29-1 and TRBJ1-2 gives the whole variable domain SAVISQKPSRDICQRGTSLTIQCQVDSQVTMMFWYRQQPGQSLTLIATANQGSEATYESGFVIDKFPISRPNLTFSTLTVSNMSPEDSSIYLCSAFPGRGHYGYTFGSGTRLTVV.

This clone was picked up a small number of times. V is TRBV5-1 and J is TRBJ2-3; D is possibly TRBD2 (6 bases). The CDR3 consists of 16 residues. Trimming removed 4 bases from V and 9 bases from J, with 24 bases in between. The germline gives CDR1 SGHRS, CDR2 YFSETQ. CDR3 protein: CASSGRWEREKGTQYF. DNA of the CDR3: TGCGCCAGCAGCGGGCGGTGGGAACGGGAGAAGGGGACGCAGTATTTT.

DNA for the CDR3: TGTGCCAGCAGCTCCCGGGACAGGGGCAATCAGCCCCAGCATTTT. Translation: CASSSRDRGNQPQHF. The V call is TRBV28, the J call TRBJ1-5; 9 nucleotides align to TRBD1. The CDR3 runs to 15 residues. With V trimmed by 6 bases and J by 2 bases, 5 bases remained unmatched. Germline CDR1 reads MDHEN; CDR2 reads SYDVKM.

Only one count was recorded for this clone. The CDR3 sequence: CASSTPGGPSTDTQYF. CDR3 in DNA: TGTGCCAGTAGTACTCCAGGGGGCCCTAGCACAGATACGCAGTATTTT. The V and J genes are TRBV19 and TRBJ2-3; 8 bases fit TRBD1. Germline lookup yields CDR1 LNHDA and CDR2 SQIVND (reference sequence). The CDR3 runs to 16 residues. V lost 4 bases, J lost 0 bases, and 6 bases stayed unmatched.